The TCR beta chain under discussion was sequenced for a study of blood T cells in healthy people across ages. Together with a sample-barcoded 5' primer, a J-beta primer mix was included in a second PCR lasting about 6 to 12 cycles. MiXCR was run by TCRdb on the 5' RACE reads, yielding one entry per CDR3 protein. The data hold fewer than 2 million distinct CDR3 sequences, with more than 35% observed a single time. This clonotype came up a few times. Germline V lookup: CDR1 LNHNV, CDR2 YYDKDF (reference sequence). The CDR3 is 17 residues long. V gave up 0 bases and J gave up 3 bases, with 18 bases separating them.

This chain connects TRBV15 to TRBJ2-7; perhaps D is TRBD1 or TRBD2 (5 bases each). The receptor was derived from a human donor in good health. The sample consisted of blood. The CDR3 spells CATSRDHGALTNYEQYF. The CDR3 DNA sequence: TGTGCCACCAGCAGAGATCATGGGGCTCTGACTAACTACGAGCAGTACTTC.